This T cell receptor (beta chain) comes out of a study of T-cell reconstitution after alpha-beta-depleted transplantation in children. The V and J ends lost 5 bases and 5 bases, in that order; junction bases with no gene match: 3. The CDR3 totals 13 residues. Germline CDR1 and CDR2: SGHAT and FQNNGV. TCRbeta library preparation incorporated unique molecular identifiers. TCRdb passed the PCR reads through MiXCR, listing each CDR3 protein once. The sample has about 540,000 distinct CDR3 sequences, around 17% seen once. In its sample, this clonotype was seen many times. The source is a human donor who donated a stem cell graft to a child with acute lymphoblastic leukemia. The V and J genes are TRBV11-2 and TRBJ1-2; 9 bases fit TRBD1. This material consisted of PBMCs from the stem cell graft donor, taken from the stem cell graft. CDR3 loop: CASSAGTGYGYTF. CDR3 coding DNA: TGTGCCAGCAGCGCCGGGACAGGGTATGGCTACACCTTC.